This T cell receptor beta chain was captured in a study of blood T cell repertoires in COVID-19. Study context: Samples of COVID-19 (acute and convalescent) were obtained from the United States, Italy and Spain.

Authors' data handling: Amplifying reference gene primers gave estimates of nucleated cell counts. Repertoires were generated with immunoSEQ multiplex PCR, while TCRdb's copy carries only in-frame clones and drops some. D and trimming come from the DNA, and the V and J calls and clone size come from that table. The sample includes around 300,000 clones, 80% to 90% of them seen just once. V lost 2 bases and J lost 4, with 3 bases in between. This CDR3 comprises 11 residues. The germline V gene has CDR1 SGHAT and CDR2 FQNNGV. Recruits, aged roughly 18 to 90 years, lived in 25 or so US areas. This TCR was recovered from a woman aged 18 to 35 who had recovered from COVID-19. The rearrangement uses TRBV11-2 and TRBJ2-7; D is unresolved. Sequences were obtained from PBMCs or T cells enriched from blood (not recorded which). CDR3: CASSLTYEQYF. The CDR3 DNA sequence: TGTGCCAGCAGCTTAACATACGAGCAGTACTTC.